These T cell receptor beta chains were read from a single sample in a study of HIV-infected patients and healthy controls. TCRdb reprocessed the 5' RACE reads with MiXCR, giving one entry per CDR3 protein. The sample records about 67,000 distinct CDR3 sequences, about 15% being singletons. Sequences were obtained from CD4+ T cells from blood. Source of these receptors: a human donor in good health. Each CDR3 is given with its conserved first and last residue. The D gene is left open where the match is weak. Where a row states a size, it is once, few, many or the class of an expanded clone; other rows omit it.

D	length	V	size	J	CDR3	DNA
NA	14	TRBV20-1	many	TRBJ2-1	CSAKGTGVRNEQFF	TGCAGTGCTAAAGGCACGGGGGTGAGAAATGAGCAGTTCTTC
NA	17	TRBV29-1	many	TRBJ1-1	CSVEDLPLPEVRTEAFF	TGCAGCGTTGAAGATCTTCCCCTCCCGGAGGTTCGGACTGAAGCTTTCTTT
NA	15	TRBV20-1	many	TRBJ2-7	CSSKPAQGRSYEQYF	TGCAGCTCCAAGCCAGCGCAGGGCCGGTCCTACGAGCAGTACTTC
TRBD2	17	TRBV7-2	few	TRBJ2-7	CASSLDGREGNPYEQYF	TGTGCCAGCAGCTTAGACGGGCGGGAGGGGAACCCCTACGAGCAGTACTTC
NA	15	TRBV3-1	NA	TRBJ1-5	CASSHSQGINQPQHF	TGTGCCAGCAGCCATTCACAGGGTATCAATCAGCCCCAGCATTTT
NA	15	TRBV28	NA	TRBJ1-5	CASSRQNSQRPPQHF	TGTGCCAGCAGTCGACAGAACAGCCAGAGGCCGCCCCAGCATTTT
NA	17	TRBV14	few	TRBJ2-1	CASSPVSVQYSYNEQFF	TGTGCCAGCAGCCCCGTGTCAGTGCAATACTCCTACAATGAGCAGTTCTTC
TRBD1	14	TRBV6-2/TRBV6-3	few	TRBJ1-1	CASREDRANTEAFF	TGTGCCAGCAGGGAAGACAGGGCGAACACTGAAGCTTTCTTT
NA	13	TRBV7-2	few	TRBJ1-5	CASKAGGNQPQHF	TGTGCCAGCAAGGCAGGGGGCAATCAGCCCCAGCATTTT
NA	14	TRBV20-1	many	TRBJ1-4	CSAREGHGSRKLFF	TGCAGTGCTAGAGAGGGACACGGGTCGCGAAAACTGTTTTTT
NA	13	TRBV29-1	NA	TRBJ1-6	CSVELAGNSPLHF	TGCAGCGTTGAACTAGCCGGCAATTCACCCCTCCACTTT
TRBD1	15	TRBV5-6	NA	TRBJ2-1	CASSSDYRGLDEQFF	TGTGCCAGCAGTTCCGACTATAGGGGGCTGGATGAGCAGTTCTTC
NA	17	TRBV20-1	few	TRBJ1-5	CSARVGKAGARNQPQHF	TGCAGTGCTAGAGTGGGTAAGGCAGGGGCACGCAATCAGCCCCAGCATTTT
NA	15	TRBV5-1	many	TRBJ2-2	CASSLEGKGAGELFF	TGCGCCAGCAGCTTGGAAGGGAAAGGGGCCGGGGAGCTGTTTTTT
NA	15	TRBV6-6	few	TRBJ2-3	CASSYSKAYTDTQYF	TGTGCCAGCAGTTACTCGAAGGCGTACACAGATACGCAGTATTTT
NA	16	TRBV9	few	TRBJ2-3	CASSTLQGLSTDTQYF	TGTGCCAGCAGCACCCTACAGGGACTTAGCACAGATACGCAGTATTTT